This TCR beta chain was recovered during a study of blood T cells in healthy people across ages. The study's findings and limits: Naive T cell percentage and TCR beta diversity correlated strongly.

The germline V gene has CDR1 SGHTA and CDR2 FQGTGA. CDR3 length: 15 residues. Combining a sample-barcoded 5' primer with a J-beta primer mix, a second PCR ran for roughly 7 to 11 cycles. From each sample, at least 2.5 million paired-end reads containing CDR3 were obtained. TCRdb re-called the 5' RACE reads with MiXCR, one entry per CDR3 protein. The table lists under 1,000,000 distinct CDR3 sequences, around 50% of them singletons, with roughly 20% in the top ten. On this clonotype itself: Antigen specificity is unknown.

The chain employs TRBV7-3 and TRBJ2-7, with 12 positions matching TRBD1. The J call may be faulty, since TRBJ2-5 better matches the DNA end. The source of this sequence is an elderly man in good health. The material sequenced was blood. The CDR3 here is CASSTGTGGRETQYF. Written as DNA, the CDR3 is TGTGCCAGCAGCACCGGGACAGGGGGCAGAGAGACCCAGTACTTC.